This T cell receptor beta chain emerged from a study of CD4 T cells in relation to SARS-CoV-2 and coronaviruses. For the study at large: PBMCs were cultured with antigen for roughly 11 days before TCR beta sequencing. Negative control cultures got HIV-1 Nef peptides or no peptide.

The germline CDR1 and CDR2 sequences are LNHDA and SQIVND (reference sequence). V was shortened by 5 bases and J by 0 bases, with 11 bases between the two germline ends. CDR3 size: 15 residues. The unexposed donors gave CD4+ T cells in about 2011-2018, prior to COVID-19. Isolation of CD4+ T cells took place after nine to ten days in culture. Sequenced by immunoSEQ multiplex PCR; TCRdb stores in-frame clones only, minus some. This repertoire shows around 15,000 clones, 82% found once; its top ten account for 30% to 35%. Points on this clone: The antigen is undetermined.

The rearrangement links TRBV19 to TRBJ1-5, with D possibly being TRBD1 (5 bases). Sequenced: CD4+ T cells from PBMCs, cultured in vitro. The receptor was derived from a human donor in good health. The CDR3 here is CASSLRDRSNQPQHF. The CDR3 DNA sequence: TGTGCCAGTAGTCTGCGGGACCGTAGCAATCAGCCCCAGCATTTT. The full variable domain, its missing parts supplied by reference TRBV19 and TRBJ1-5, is DGGITQSPKYLFRKEGQNVTLSCEQNLNHDAMYWYRQDPGQGLRLIYYSQIVNDFQKGDIAEGYSVSREKKESFPLTVTSAQKNPTAFYLCASSLRDRSNQPQHFGDGTRLSIL.